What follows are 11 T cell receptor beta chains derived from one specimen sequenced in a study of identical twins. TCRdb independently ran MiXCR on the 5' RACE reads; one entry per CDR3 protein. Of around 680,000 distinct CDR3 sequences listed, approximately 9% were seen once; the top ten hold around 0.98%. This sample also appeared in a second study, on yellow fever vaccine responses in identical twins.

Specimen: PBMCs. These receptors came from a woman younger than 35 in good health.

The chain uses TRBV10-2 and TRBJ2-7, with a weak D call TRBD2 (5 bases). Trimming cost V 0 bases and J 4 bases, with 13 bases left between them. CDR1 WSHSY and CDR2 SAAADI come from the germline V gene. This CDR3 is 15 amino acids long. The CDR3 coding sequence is TGCGCCAGCAGTGAGTCGGGCGGAGAGGGATACGAGCAGTACTTC. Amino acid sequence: CASSESGGEGYEQYF.

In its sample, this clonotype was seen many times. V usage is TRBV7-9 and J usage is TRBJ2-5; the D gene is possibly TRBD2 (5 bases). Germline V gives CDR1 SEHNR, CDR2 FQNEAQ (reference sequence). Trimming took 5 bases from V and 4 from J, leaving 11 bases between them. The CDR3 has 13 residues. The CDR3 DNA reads TGTGCCAGCAGCCCTGTTGCGGGAGAGACCCAGTACTTC. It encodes CASSPVAGETQYF.

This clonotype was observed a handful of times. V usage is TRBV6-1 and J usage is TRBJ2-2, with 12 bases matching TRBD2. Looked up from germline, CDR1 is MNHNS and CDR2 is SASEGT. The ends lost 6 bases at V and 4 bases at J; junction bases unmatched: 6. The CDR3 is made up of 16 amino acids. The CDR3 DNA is TGTGCCAGCAGCCTCCGACTAGCGGGGGCCACCGGGGAGCTGTTTTTT. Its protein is CASSLRLAGATGELFF.

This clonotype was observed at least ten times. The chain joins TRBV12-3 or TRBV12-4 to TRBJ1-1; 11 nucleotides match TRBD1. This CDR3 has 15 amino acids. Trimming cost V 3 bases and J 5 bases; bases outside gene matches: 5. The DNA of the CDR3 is TGTGCCAGCAGTTTTGGGGGGACAGGGGGAACTGAAGCTTTCTTT. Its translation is CASSFGGTGGTEAFF.

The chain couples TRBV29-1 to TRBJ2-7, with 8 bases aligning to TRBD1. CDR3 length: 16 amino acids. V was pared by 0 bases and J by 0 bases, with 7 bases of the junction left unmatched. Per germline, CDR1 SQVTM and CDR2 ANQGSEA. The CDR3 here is CSVEDRGQGSSYEQYF. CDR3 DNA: TGCAGCGTTGAAGACCGAGGACAGGGAAGCTCCTACGAGCAGTACTTC.

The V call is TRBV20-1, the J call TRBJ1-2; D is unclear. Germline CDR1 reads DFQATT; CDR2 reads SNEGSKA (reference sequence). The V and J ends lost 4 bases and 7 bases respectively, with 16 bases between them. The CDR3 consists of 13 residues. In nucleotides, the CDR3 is TGCAGTGCTATACGTGCGGGTTTCTTTGGCTACACCTTC. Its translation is CSAIRAGFFGYTF.

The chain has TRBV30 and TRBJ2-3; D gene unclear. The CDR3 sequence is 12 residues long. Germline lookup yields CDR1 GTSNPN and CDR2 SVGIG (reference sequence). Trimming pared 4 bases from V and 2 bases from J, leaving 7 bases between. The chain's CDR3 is CAWTIHTDTQYF. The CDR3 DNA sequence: TGTGCCTGGACGATACACACAGATACGCAGTATTTT.

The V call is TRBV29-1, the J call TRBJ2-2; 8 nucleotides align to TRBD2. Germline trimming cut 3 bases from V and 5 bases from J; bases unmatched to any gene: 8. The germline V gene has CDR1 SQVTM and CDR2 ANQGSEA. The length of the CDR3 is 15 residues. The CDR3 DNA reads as TGCAGCGTTGACCTGGCGGGGGGAAAGACCGGGGAGCTGTTTTTT. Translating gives CSVDLAGGKTGELFF.

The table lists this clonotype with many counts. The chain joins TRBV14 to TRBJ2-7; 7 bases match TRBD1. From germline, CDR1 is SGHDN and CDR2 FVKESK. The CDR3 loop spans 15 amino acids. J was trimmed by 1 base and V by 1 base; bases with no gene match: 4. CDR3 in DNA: TGTGCCAGCAGCCAAGCAACGGGACAGTCCTACGAGCAGTACTTC. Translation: CASSQATGQSYEQYF. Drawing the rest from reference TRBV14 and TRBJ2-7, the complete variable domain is EAGVTQFPSHSVIEKGQTVTLRCDPISGHDNLYWYRRVMGKEIKFLLHFVKESKQDESGMPNNRFLAERTGGTYSTLKVQPAELEDSGVYFCASSQATGQSYEQYFGPGTRLTVT.

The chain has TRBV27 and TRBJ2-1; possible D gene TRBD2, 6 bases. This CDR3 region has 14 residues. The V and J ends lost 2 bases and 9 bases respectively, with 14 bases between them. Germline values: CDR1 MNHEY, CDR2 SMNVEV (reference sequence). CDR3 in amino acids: CASSLRGGRAEQFF. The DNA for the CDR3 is TGTGCCAGCAGTTTAAGGGGAGGTAGGGCTGAGCAGTTCTTC.

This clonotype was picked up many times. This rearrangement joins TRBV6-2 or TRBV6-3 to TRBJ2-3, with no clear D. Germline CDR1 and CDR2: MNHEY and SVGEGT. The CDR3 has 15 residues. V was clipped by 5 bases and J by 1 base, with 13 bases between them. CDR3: CASSQDPPGTDTQYF. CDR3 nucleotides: TGTGCCAGCAGTCAAGACCCCCCTGGCACAGATACGCAGTATTTT.